The 15 T cell receptor beta chains in this list originate from one sample, sequenced in a study of vaccination and CD4 T cells after COVID-19. This sample's treatment: roughly 10-day PBMC culture with coronavirus spike peptide pools or control peptides (ViraFEST assay). For these TCRs, the target antigens are not known. Cultured CD4+ T-cell DNA underwent Oncomine TCR Beta short-read sequencing. From the PCR reads, TCRdb called clonotypes with MiXCR, one entry per CDR3 protein. The table lists some 10,000 distinct CDR3 sequences, 60% of them singletons. The sequencing used cultured CD4+ T cells from blood, collected after SARS-CoV-2 vaccination. Source of these receptors: a human donor with COVID-19.

This chain links TRBV18 with TRBJ1-5; D possibly corresponds to TRBD1 (6 bases). CDR1 is KGHSH and CDR2 is LQKENI in the germline V gene. V was trimmed by 2 bases and J by 2 bases, leaving 10 bases between them. The CDR3 has 15 amino acids. CDR3 loop: CASSPDPGGNQPQHF. The CDR3 nucleotides read TGTGCCAGCTCACCAGACCCAGGGGGCAATCAGCCCCAGCATTTT.

V and J are TRBV30 and TRBJ1-2; maybe TRBD1 (5 bases). This CDR3 has 18 amino acids. In germline, CDR1 is GTSNPN, CDR2 SVGIG (reference sequence). Trimming stripped 2 bases from V and 5 bases from J, with 27 bases between. The CDR3 coding sequence is TGTGCCTGGAGTTACAGGACGGCGGCGGCGGTGCACCCTTATGGCTACACCTTC. It is translated as CAWSYRTAAAVHPYGYTF.

The chain uses TRBV19 and TRBJ1-2, with a weak D call TRBD1 (6 bases). The V end was cut by 8 bases, the J end by 6 bases, with 19 bases between. Germline assignment: CDR1 LNHDA and CDR2 SQIVND (reference sequence). The CDR3 is 14 amino acids. In DNA form, the CDR3 reads TGTGCCAGTCGGGGGCGGGGGCGAGAGGATGGCTACACCTTC. As protein: CASRGRGREDGYTF.

This chain uses TRBV19 with TRBJ1-2, with 10 bases aligning to TRBD1. CDR3 length: 15 residues. Trimming at V came to 5 bases and at J to 2 bases, leaving 5 bases not matched to a gene. Per germline, CDR1 LNHDA and CDR2 SQIVND (reference sequence). CDR3 bases: TGTGCCAGTAGTGTGACAGGGGGCACGAACTATGGCTACACCTTC. Translation: CASSVTGGTNYGYTF. Looking up the rest from reference TRBV19 and TRBJ1-2 gives the full variable domain: DGGITQSPKYLFRKEGQNVTLSCEQNLNHDAMYWYRQDPGQGLRLIYYSQIVNDFQKGDIAEGYSVSREKKESFPLTVTSAQKNPTAFYLCASSVTGGTNYGYTFGSGTRLTVV.

The rearrangement uses TRBV6-1 and TRBJ2-5; maybe TRBD1 (6 bases). This CDR3 region has 14 residues. The V gene's germline CDR1 is MNHNS and CDR2 SASEGT. Trimming left V 4 bases short and J 2 bases short, with 11 bases between. The DNA of the CDR3 is TGTGCCAGCAGTGCGGCACAGGGACAAGAGACCCAGTACTTC. Amino acid sequence: CASSAAQGQETQYF.

This sequence joins TRBV6-1 and TRBJ1-3; no firm D call. The CDR3 has 15 residues. The germline V gene encodes CDR1 MNHNS and CDR2 SASEGT. V lost 6 bases and J 0 bases, leaving 12 bases between the germline ends. The CDR3 bases are TGTGCCAGCAGGGGCGGAGGGTACTCTGGAAACACCATATATTTT. This sequence encodes CASRGGGYSGNTIYF.

This sequence joins TRBV20-1 and TRBJ2-6; a possible D gene is TRBD1 (5 bases). Trimming left V 6 bases short and J 0 bases short, with 21 bases between. The CDR3 runs to 18 residues. Germline V gene lookup returns CDR1 DFQATT and CDR2 SNEGSKA (reference sequence). The CDR3 loop reads CSALATWGESSGANVLTF. CDR3 DNA: TGCAGTGCACTGGCCACTTGGGGCGAGAGCTCTGGGGCCAACGTCCTGACTTTC.

Concerning this clonotype itself: The junction does not match germline at one end; this may be a read error. The chain employs TRBV19 and TRBJ1-1, with D possibly TRBD1 on 6 matching bases. CDR1 and CDR2 from the germline V gene are LNHDA and SQIVND (reference sequence). This CDR3 comprises 15 residues. CDR3 bases: TGTGCCAGTAGTTCCGAGGGGGAGCGGACTCCACTAAAGCTCTTT. Translated, it gives CASSSEGERTPLKLF. The variable domain in full, completed from reference TRBV19 and TRBJ1-1, reads DGGITQSPKYLFRKEGQNVTLSCEQNLNHDAMYWYRQDPGQGLRLIYYSQIVNDFQKGDIAEGYSVSREKKESFPLTVTSAQKNPTAFYLCASSSEGERTPLKLFGQGTRLTVV.

The chain carries TRBV20-1 and TRBJ1-1; 8 positions match TRBD1. J was trimmed by 10 bases and V by 3 bases; bases with no gene match: 10. Germline loops: CDR1 DFQATT, CDR2 SNEGSKA (reference sequence). This CDR3 is 13 amino acids long. The CDR3 loop reads CSARDRVYLRAFF. The CDR3 nucleotides read TGCAGTGCTAGGGACAGGGTGTATTTACGAGCTTTCTTT.

The CDR3 nucleotides read TGTGCCAGCAGCTTAGCGCTAAAGACCTACGAGCAGTACTTC. It yields the protein CASSLALKTYEQYF. The J gene is TRBJ2-7, the V gene TRBV7-8; D unclear. The germline V and J ends were trimmed by 0 bases and 2 bases, with 8 bases remaining between them. This CDR3 contains 14 residues. Germline V lookup: CDR1 SGHVS, CDR2 FQNEAQ.

This chain links TRBV7-9 with TRBJ2-3; 8 positions agree with TRBD2. The germline V gene encodes CDR1 SEHNR and CDR2 FQNEAQ (reference sequence). Losses at the gene ends were 0 bases for V and 1 base for J; bases not matched to a gene: 0. The CDR3 covers 15 residues. The CDR3 protein is CASSLATSGTDTQYF. The DNA of the CDR3 is TGTGCCAGCAGCTTAGCGACTAGCGGCACAGATACGCAGTATTTT.

This clonotype has more than one count but fewer than ten. The rearrangement joins TRBV7-6 to TRBJ1-5; the D gene is possibly TRBD1 (6 bases). The CDR3 is made up of 18 amino acids. Germline V gene data show CDR1 as SGHVS and CDR2 as FNYEAQ. The V gene lost 5 bases and the J gene lost 1 base, with 21 bases spanning the gap. The CDR3 nucleotides read TGTGCCAGCAGCCCCCTAGGTGCGTGGGGGGCCAGCAATCAGCCCCAGCATTTT. Translated, it gives CASSPLGAWGASNQPQHF.

This clonotype has a handful of counts. V gene TRBV27 combines with J gene TRBJ1-6; D unresolved. V lost 3 bases and J 10 bases, leaving 10 bases between the germline ends. Germline V lookup: CDR1 MNHEY, CDR2 SMNVEV (reference sequence). The CDR3 length is 13 residues. The CDR3 region is CASSLEEGSPLHF. CDR3 nucleotides: TGTGCCAGCAGTTTGGAGGAGGGATCACCCCTCCACTTT.

This clonotype was detected only a few times. The V and J genes are TRBV6-1 and TRBJ1-2; D is uncertain. CDR1 MNHNS and CDR2 SASEGT come from the germline V gene. V lost 6 bases, J lost 3 bases, and 14 bases lay in between. The CDR3 totals 14 residues. CDR3 bases: TGTGCCAGCAGGACCGACACAGCATACTATGGCTACACCTTC. Residues: CASRTDTAYYGYTF.

The chain is built from TRBV20-1 and TRBJ1-6, with 8 bases fitting TRBD1. The CDR3 covers 15 residues. J gave up 2 bases and V 6 bases, and 6 bases lay outside the gene matches. Germline V lookup: CDR1 DFQATT, CDR2 SNEGSKA (reference sequence). Here the CDR3 DNA reads TGCAGTGCCAAGGACAGGGACCCCTATAATTCACCCCTCCACTTT. Encoded protein: CSAKDRDPYNSPLHF.